A single sample gave rise to the 10 T cell receptor beta chains below, sequenced in a study of blood T cell repertoires in COVID-19. Some clones are missing from TCRdb's copy, which holds only in-frame ones; the method was immunoSEQ multiplex PCR. The sample lists 250,000 to 300,000 clones; about 85% were seen once. The specimen sequenced was peripheral blood. The receptors shown here come from a man aged 60 to 75 with acute or convalescent COVID-19.

This clone came up a few times. DNA of the CDR3: TGTGCCAGCAGTGCCGAGGAGGGGCCCAATGAGCAGTTCTTC. Translating gives CASSAEEGPNEQFF. This chain links TRBV6-4 with TRBJ2-1; maybe TRBD2 (6 bases). Germline values: CDR1 MRHNA, CDR2 SNTAGT. Trimming shortened V by 4 bases and J by 6 bases, and 13 bases separated the two germline ends. The CDR3 extends over 14 amino acids.

This clone appeared once. The chain carries TRBV5-4 and TRBJ2-5; no reliable D call. Germline loops: CDR1 SGHNT, CDR2 YYREEE (reference sequence). The CDR3 is made up of 12 amino acids. The V end lost 4 bases, the J end lost 4 bases, and 8 bases lay between the germline ends. DNA for the CDR3: TGTGCCAGCAGCCCAGGTGCAGAGACCCAGTACTTC. Translated: CASSPGAETQYF.

This chain links TRBV19 with TRBJ1-2; 8 bases are shared with TRBD1. V shed 6 bases and J 2 bases; nucleotides not matched to a gene: 11. From germline, CDR1 is LNHDA and CDR2 SQIVND (reference sequence). The CDR3 loop spans 16 amino acids. In DNA form, the CDR3 reads TGTGCCAGTAGCCACAGGGGGACGGTTGGCAACTATGGCTACACCTTC. Protein product: CASSHRGTVGNYGYTF.

The J gene is TRBJ2-5, the V gene TRBV21-1; TRBD2 is the table's D call, not checked against the DNA. TRBV21-1 is noted as a pseudogene. The CDR3 runs 11 residues. DNA for the CDR3: TGTGCCAGGGTTCGGCGGGAGACCCAGTACTTC. Its protein is CARVRRETQYF.

The V gene is TRBV10-2, the J gene TRBJ2-6, with a weak D call TRBD1 (6 bases). The V and J ends lost 8 bases and 0 bases respectively, with 14 bases between them. The CDR3 has 16 amino acids. The V gene's germline CDR1 is WSHSY and CDR2 SAAADI. CDR3 in DNA: TGCGCCAGCTCACTGGACAGACGCTCTGGGGCCAACGTCCTGACTTTC. Encoded protein: CASSLDRRSGANVLTF.

The chain has TRBV10-2 and TRBJ2-1, with 8 bases aligning to TRBD2. CDR1 is WSHSY and CDR2 is SAAADI in the germline V gene. Trimming cost V 6 bases and J 0 bases; bases outside gene matches: 4. The CDR3 totals 15 residues. The CDR3 spells CASRIAGTSYNEQFF. The CDR3 DNA reads TGCGCCAGCAGAATAGCGGGGACCTCCTACAATGAGCAGTTCTTC.

V is TRBV16 and J is TRBJ2-1; TRBD1 matches at 8 bases. Germline assignment: CDR1 KGHSY and CDR2 FQNENV. The CDR3 runs 16 residues. The V and J ends lost 0 bases and 2 bases, in that order; junction bases with no gene match: 3. CDR3 in DNA: TGTGCCAGCAGCCAATCGGGACAGGTCCCCTACAATGAGCAGTTCTTC. Protein product: CASSQSGQVPYNEQFF.

The CDR3 DNA sequence: TGTGCCAGCAGCCCATGGACTAGCGGGAGGTGGGCCGAGCAGTACTTC. Protein sequence: CASSPWTSGRWAEQYF. The chain joins TRBV5-8 to TRBJ2-7, with 14 bases lining up with TRBD2. V lost 4 bases, J lost 6 bases, and 9 bases stayed unmatched. The CDR3 consists of 16 residues. The germline V gene encodes CDR1 SGHTS and CDR2 YDEGEE. Variable domain in full (rest from reference TRBV5-8 and TRBJ2-7): EAGVTQSPTHLIKTRGQQATLRCSPISGHTSVYWYQQALGLGLQFLLWYDEGEERNRGNFPPRFSGRQFPNYSSELNVNALELEDSALYLCASSPWTSGRWAEQYFGPGTRLTVT.

The rearrangement uses TRBV2 and TRBJ2-7; TRBD1 might be the D (6 bases). The CDR3 totals 14 residues. From germline, CDR1 is SNHLY and CDR2 FYNNEI. Trimming removed 4 bases from V and 2 bases from J, with 12 bases in between. The CDR3 here is CASSATGGPYEQYF. The CDR3 coding sequence is TGTGCCAGCAGTGCGACAGGTGGCCCCTACGAGCAGTACTTC.

The J gene is TRBJ2-5, the V gene TRBV19, with a possible D match to TRBD2 (6 bases). This CDR3 spans 16 amino acids. Germline lookup yields CDR1 LNHDA and CDR2 SQIVND (reference sequence). Trimming removed 2 bases from V and 1 base from J, with 14 bases in between. CDR3 loop: CASSISRRGLQETQYF. The CDR3, as DNA: TGTGCCAGTAGTATAAGCCGGCGGGGCCTCCAAGAGACCCAGTACTTC.